This is a list of T cell receptor beta chains from one sample in a study of identical twins. In TCRdb, the 5' RACE reads were re-called with MiXCR into one record per CDR3 protein. The sample includes approximately 590,000 distinct CDR3 sequences, roughly 9.9% of them seen just once. The sample was also linked to a second study, of yellow fever vaccine responses in identical twins.

Sequenced input: PBMCs. The source is a woman aged 18-29 years in good health. Each CDR3 is given with its conserved first and last residue. Fields, in order: D gene, J gene, clone size, CDR3 length, V gene, CDR3 DNA, CDR3 protein. A D gene is named only where the DNA matches it firmly. Size values are once, few and many counts, or a class for expanded clones, and some rows have none.

TRBD1 | TRBJ2-7 | - | 13 | TRBV20-1 | TGCAGTGCCGCCGACAGGGGCGGCTACGAGCAGTACTTC | CSAADRGGYEQYF
- | TRBJ2-1 | few | 16 | TRBV28 | TGTGCCAGCAGTTCCCAGGGAGCTACAAACTACAATGAGCAGTTCTTC | CASSSQGATNYNEQFF
TRBD2 | TRBJ2-1 | - | 15 | TRBV9 | TGTGCCAGCAGCCCCTCGACTAGCCCCTACAATGAGCAGTTCTTC | CASSPSTSPYNEQFF
- | TRBJ1-1 | few | 15 | TRBV6-5 | TGTGCCAGCAGTTACTCCGGGGGTTCGAACACTGAAGCTTTCTTT | CASSYSGGSNTEAFF
- | TRBJ2-1 | many | 12 | TRBV25-1 | TGTGCCAGCAGCAGGGTTACCAATGAGCAGTTCTTC | CASSRVTNEQFF
TRBD2 | TRBJ2-2 | many | 15 | TRBV12-3/TRBV12-4 | TGTGCCAGCAGTTTACTAGCGGGAGCCACCGGGGAGCTGTTTTTT | CASSLLAGATGELFF
- | TRBJ2-1 | - | 17 | TRBV6-2/TRBV6-3 | TGTGCCAGCCAAGAGGAGCGGGCTAACCCCCTGGGAAATGAGCAGTTCTTC | CASQEERANPLGNEQFF
- | TRBJ2-5 | many | 15 | TRBV6-5 | TGTGCCAGCAGTTACTCACAGGGCTGGGGAGAGACCCAGTACTTC | CASSYSQGWGETQYF
TRBD2 | TRBJ2-5 | - | 14 | TRBV25-1 | TGTGCCAGCAGTGTAGCGGGGATACAAGAGACCCAGTACTTC | CASSVAGIQETQYF
- | TRBJ2-3 | many | 14 | TRBV6-2/TRBV6-3 | TGTGCCAGCAGGGACGGGAGTAGCACAGATACGCAGTATTTT | CASRDGSSTDTQYF
TRBD2 | TRBJ2-1 | - | 16 | TRBV27 | TGTGCCAGCAATACTGGGTTAGCGGGAGGCGGGTATGAGCAGTTCTTC | CASNTGLAGGGYEQFF
- | TRBJ2-1 | few | 17 | TRBV6-1 | TGTGCCAGCAGTGAAGCGTCCTCCCCCAACAGGTACAATGAGCAGTTCTTC | CASSEASSPNRYNEQFF
- | TRBJ2-3 | - | 14 | TRBV12-3/TRBV12-4 | TGTGCCAGCAGTAGGCAGGGCCGCACAGATACGCAGTATTTT | CASSRQGRTDTQYF
TRBD1 | TRBJ1-5 | - | 15 | TRBV11-2 | TGTGCCAGCAGTCAGAGGACAGGGGGCGGGCAGCCCCAGCATTTT | CASSQRTGGGQPQHF
TRBD2 | TRBJ2-1 | many | 15 | TRBV2 | TGTGCCAGCAGTGAAATGGGGACTATACTCAATGAGCAGTTCTTC | CASSEMGTILNEQFF
- | TRBJ2-1 | - | 15 | TRBV5-4 | TGTGCCAGCAGTAACATAAAAAGCTCCTACAATGAGCAGTTCTTC | CASSNIKSSYNEQFF
TRBD2 | TRBJ2-5 | many | 16 | TRBV7-2 | TGTGCCAGCAGCTTAGGTCTAGCGGGGGGGCAAGAGACCCAGTACTTC | CASSLGLAGGQETQYF
TRBD1 | TRBJ2-1 | many | 15 | TRBV12-3/TRBV12-4 | TGTGCCAGCAGTAATTCGGGACAGGGGAACAATGAGCAGTTCTTC | CASSNSGQGNNEQFF
TRBD2 | TRBJ2-3 | - | 18 | TRBV12-3/TRBV12-4 | TGTGCCCGCAGTTCCCCGGGGCTAGCGGGAGGGAGCACAGATACGCAGTATTTT | CARSSPGLAGGSTDTQYF
- | TRBJ2-2 | few | 13 | TRBV7-6 | TGTGCCAGCTCTACGAGCCTGGGTGGGGAGCTGTTTTTT | CASSTSLGGELFF
- | TRBJ2-1 | many | 14 | TRBV12-3/TRBV12-4 | TGTGCCAGCAGTTTTGGGCAGCCCCACAATGAGCAGTTCTTC | CASSFGQPHNEQFF
- | TRBJ2-3 | many | 13 | TRBV3-1 | TGTGCCAGCAGCCAAGATTTCCGGGACGGGCAGTATTTT | CASSQDFRDGQYF
TRBD2 | TRBJ2-1 | - | 16 | TRBV20-1 | TGCAGTGCTAGACGTCCCGGGACTAGGCTTTACAATGAGCAGTTCTTC | CSARRPGTRLYNEQFF
TRBD2 | TRBJ2-7 | - | 12 | TRBV20-1 | TGCAGTGCTAGAGGCGGGAGCTACGAGCAGTACTTC | CSARGGSYEQYF
- | TRBJ2-7 | - | 14 | TRBV21-1 | TGTGCCAGCAGCAAAAGACAGGGGACCTACGAGCAGTACTTC | CASSKRQGTYEQYF
- | TRBJ2-1 | - | 18 | TRBV7-8 | TGTGCCAGCAGCCGGCCGCGGAGACCTAGGGCACGGAACAATGAGCAGTTCTTC | CASSRPRRPRARNNEQFF
TRBD1 | TRBJ1-2 | - | 13 | TRBV3-1 | TGTGCCAGCAGCATAGGGACAGCCAGAGGCTACACCTTC | CASSIGTARGYTF